The 14 T cell receptor beta chains in this list originate from one sample, sequenced in a study of neoadjuvant anti-PD-1 for oral cavity cancer. Measured with immunoSEQ multiplex PCR; TCRdb has only the in-frame clones, and not every one. The sample consists of around 60,000 clones, 79% of them appearing once. Source: PBMCs, taken before nivolumab (anti-PD-1) treatment. The receptors originated from a person aged 40 to 85 with oral cavity squamous cell carcinoma.

V is TRBV30 and J is TRBJ2-1; D unclear. The CDR3 length is 15 residues. CDR1 is GTSNPN and CDR2 is SVGIG in the germline V gene (reference sequence). V was trimmed by 0 bases and J by 7 bases, leaving 16 bases between them. This CDR3 reads CAWSVGLLPGNEQFF. For the CDR3, the DNA is TGTGCCTGGAGTGTCGGGCTCCTGCCTGGGAATGAGCAGTTCTTC.

The rearrangement links TRBV7-9 to TRBJ2-2; 10 bases line up with TRBD1. The CDR3 length is 15 residues. The V gene's germline CDR1 is SEHNR and CDR2 FQNEAQ (reference sequence). V was clipped by 5 bases and J by 4 bases; unmatched bases: 4. CDR3 residues: CASSRDRGSTGELFF. The CDR3 coding sequence is TGTGCCAGCAGCCGGGACAGGGGTAGCACCGGGGAGCTGTTTTTT.

This chain links TRBV30 with TRBJ1-3, with D perhaps TRBD1 (6 bases). Germline V gene data show CDR1 as GTSNPN and CDR2 as SVGIG (reference sequence). Trimming removed 7 bases at V and 4 bases at J, with 11 bases between. CDR3 length equals 12 residues. In DNA, the CDR3 is TGTGCCTTGGACAGCGGCGGAAACACCATATATTTT. Translation gives CALDSGGNTIYF.

This clone has just one count. This rearrangement joins TRBV6-1 to TRBJ1-2; 9 nucleotides match TRBD1. V lost 10 bases, J lost 8 bases, and 8 bases stayed unmatched. The CDR3 sequence is 12 residues long. The V gene's germline CDR1 is MNHNS and CDR2 SASEGT. The DNA for the CDR3 is TGTGCCACACGACGGACAGGGGAAGGCTACACCTTC. The encoded protein is CATRRTGEGYTF.

The chain is built from TRBV10-1 and TRBJ2-1, with 7 bases lining up with TRBD1. The CDR3 has 16 residues. Looked up from germline, CDR1 is WNHNN and CDR2 is SYGVQD (reference sequence). J was trimmed by 2 bases and V by 0 bases; bases with no gene match: 4. CDR3 in DNA: TGCGCCAGCAGTGAGTCGAGGGGGCGCGCCTACAATGAGCAGTTCTTC. Translating it yields CASSESRGRAYNEQFF.

This CDR3 reads CASRPSVGLAVAKNIQYF. Written as DNA, the CDR3 is TGTGCCAGTAGACCGTCGGTGGGACTAGCGGTAGCCAAAAACATTCAGTACTTC. The rearrangement uses TRBV19 and TRBJ2-4; TRBD2 aligns across 11 bases. Per the germline V gene, CDR1 is LNHDA and CDR2 is SQIVND (reference sequence). V shed 6 bases and J 0 bases; nucleotides not matched to a gene: 10. The CDR3 loop spans 18 amino acids.

V and J are TRBV5-6 and TRBJ1-1; TRBD1 aligns across 8 bases. Trimming at V came to 3 bases and at J to 8 bases, leaving 0 bases not matched to a gene. The CDR3 sequence is 11 residues long. The V gene's germline CDR1 is SGHDT and CDR2 YYEEEE. The CDR3 spells CASSWTGEAFF. In DNA form, the CDR3 reads TGTGCCAGCAGCTGGACAGGGGAAGCTTTCTTT.

CDR3 protein: CASSAGPNKETQYF. The CDR3 DNA reads TGTGCCAGCAGCGCCGGACCTAATAAAGAGACCCAGTACTTC. The chain is built from TRBV5-5 and TRBJ2-5, with D unclear. The CDR3 has 14 amino acids. V was clipped by 4 bases and J by 3 bases, with 13 bases between them. CDR1 SGHKS and CDR2 YYEKEE come from the germline V gene (reference sequence). The whole variable domain, remainder taken from reference TRBV5-5 and TRBJ2-5, is DAGVTQSPTHLIKTRGQQVTLRCSPISGHKSVSWYQQVLGQGPQFIFQYYEKEERGRGNFPDRFSARQFPNYSSELNVNALLLGDSALYLCASSAGPNKETQYFGPGTRLLVL.

The chain has TRBV6-5 and TRBJ2-3; D assignment may be TRBD1 or TRBD2 (5 bases each). The CDR3 consists of 12 residues. Germline CDR1 and CDR2: MNHEY and SVGAGI. V was pared by 6 bases and J by 2 bases, with 6 bases between. CDR3 in amino acids: CASSGTTDTQYF. The CDR3 nucleotides are TGTGCCAGCAGCGGGACCACAGATACGCAGTATTTT.

This rearrangement joins TRBV19 to TRBJ1-4; D gene uncertain. Trimming left V 6 bases short and J 0 bases short, with 8 bases between. The CDR3 contains 14 residues. Per the germline V gene, CDR1 is LNHDA and CDR2 is SQIVND (reference sequence). CDR3 region: CASRAPSTNEKLFF. In nucleotides, the CDR3 is TGTGCCAGTAGGGCACCTTCAACTAATGAAAAACTGTTTTTT.

This sequence joins TRBV6-4 and TRBJ2-1, with 8 bases that match TRBD2. Germline assignment: CDR1 MRHNA and CDR2 SNTAGT. The CDR3 contains 14 residues. V trimming: 4 bases; J trimming: 6 bases; junction bases outside the gene matches: 5. CDR3 in amino acids: CASSGGTRGNEQFF. CDR3 in DNA: TGTGCCAGCAGTGGAGGGACTAGAGGCAATGAGCAGTTCTTC.

This chain uses TRBV5-5 with TRBJ2-2; TRBD1 matches 9 bases. This CDR3 has 16 amino acids. The J segment lost 3 bases and the V segment lost 3 bases, leaving 6 bases of the junction unmatched. Germline loops: CDR1 SGHKS, CDR2 YYEKEE (reference sequence). The DNA of the CDR3 is TGTGCCAGCAGCTCTTGGGACAGGGATTACACCGGGGAGCTGTTTTTT. Translating gives CASSSWDRDYTGELFF.

V gene TRBV25-1 combines with J gene TRBJ1-5, with TRBD1 identical over 10 bases. CDR1 is MGHDK, CDR2 SYGVNS, per germline. This CDR3 region has 15 residues. Unmatched junction bases numbered 7, after V lost 4 bases and J lost 7 bases. CDR3 protein: CASSGSGTGEQPQHF. The DNA of the CDR3 is TGTGCCAGCAGTGGTTCCGGGACAGGGGAACAGCCCCAGCATTTT. Using reference TRBV25-1 and TRBJ1-5 for the parts outside the CDR3, the full variable domain is EADIYQTPRYLVIGTGKKITLECSQTMGHDKMYWYQQDPGMELHLIHYSYGVNSTEKGDLSSESTVSRIRTEHFPLTLESARPSHTSQYLCASSGSGTGEQPQHFGDGTRLSIL.

V usage is TRBV7-2 and J usage is TRBJ1-5; D is ambiguous. Per the germline V gene, CDR1 is SGHTA and CDR2 is FQGNSA. This CDR3 contains 15 residues. The V end was cut by 3 bases, the J end by 3 bases, with 12 bases between. CDR3 nucleotide sequence: TGTGCCAGCAGCTTGGACCGGTCGAACAATCAGCCCCAGCATTTT. This encodes CASSLDRSNNQPQHF.